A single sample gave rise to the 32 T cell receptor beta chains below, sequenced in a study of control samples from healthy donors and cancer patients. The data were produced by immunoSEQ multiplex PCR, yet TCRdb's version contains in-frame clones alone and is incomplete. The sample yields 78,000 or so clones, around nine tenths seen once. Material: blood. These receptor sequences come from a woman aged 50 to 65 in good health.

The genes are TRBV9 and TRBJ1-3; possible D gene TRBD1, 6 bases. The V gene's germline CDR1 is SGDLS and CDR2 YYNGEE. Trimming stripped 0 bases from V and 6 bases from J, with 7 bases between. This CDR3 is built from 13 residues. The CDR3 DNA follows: TGTGCCAGCAGCGTAGACAGGGAAAACACCATATATTTT. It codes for CASSVDRENTIYF. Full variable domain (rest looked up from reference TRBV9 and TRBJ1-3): DSGVTQTPKHLITATGQRVTLRCSPRSGDLSVYWYQQSLDQGLQFLIQYYNGEERAKGNILERFSAQQFPDLHSELNLSSLELGDSALYFCASSVDRENTIYFGEGSWLTVV.

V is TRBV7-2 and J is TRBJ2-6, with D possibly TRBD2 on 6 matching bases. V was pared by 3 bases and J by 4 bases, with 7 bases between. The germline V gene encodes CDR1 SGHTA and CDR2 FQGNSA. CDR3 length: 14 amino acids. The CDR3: CASSFGLGANVLTF. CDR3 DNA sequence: TGTGCCAGCAGCTTTGGACTAGGGGCCAACGTCCTGACTTTC.

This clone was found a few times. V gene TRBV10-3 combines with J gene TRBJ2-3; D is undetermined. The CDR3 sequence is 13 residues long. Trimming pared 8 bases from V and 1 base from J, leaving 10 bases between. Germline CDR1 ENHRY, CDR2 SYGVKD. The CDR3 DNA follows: TGTGCCATCGAGAACAGTCGCACAGATACGCAGTATTTT. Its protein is CAIENSRTDTQYF.

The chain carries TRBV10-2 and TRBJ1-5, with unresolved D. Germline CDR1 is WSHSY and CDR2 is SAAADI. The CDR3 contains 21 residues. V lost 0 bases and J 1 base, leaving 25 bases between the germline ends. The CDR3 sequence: CASSESSRRSIWASSNQPQHF. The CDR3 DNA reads TGCGCCAGCAGTGAGTCCTCTCGTAGGAGTATATGGGCCTCCAGCAATCAGCCCCAGCATTTT.

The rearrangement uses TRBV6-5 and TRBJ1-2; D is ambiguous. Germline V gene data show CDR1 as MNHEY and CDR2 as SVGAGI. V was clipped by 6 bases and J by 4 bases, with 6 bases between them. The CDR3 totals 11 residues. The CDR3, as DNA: TGTGCCAGCAGCCAAGTCTATGGCTACACCTTC. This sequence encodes CASSQVYGYTF.

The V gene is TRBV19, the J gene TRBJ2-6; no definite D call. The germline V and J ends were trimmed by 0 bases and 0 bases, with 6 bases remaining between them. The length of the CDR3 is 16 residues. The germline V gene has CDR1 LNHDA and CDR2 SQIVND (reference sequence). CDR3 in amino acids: CASSIDRSSGANVLTF. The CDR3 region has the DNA TGTGCCAGTAGTATAGACAGAAGCTCTGGGGCCAACGTCCTGACTTTC.

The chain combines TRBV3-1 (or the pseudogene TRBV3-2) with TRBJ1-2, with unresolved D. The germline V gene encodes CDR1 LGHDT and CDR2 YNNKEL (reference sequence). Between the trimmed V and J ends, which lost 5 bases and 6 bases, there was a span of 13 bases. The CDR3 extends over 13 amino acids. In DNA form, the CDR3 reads TGTGCCAGCAGCGACGGAGCCACTGATGGCTACACCTTC. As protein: CASSDGATDGYTF.

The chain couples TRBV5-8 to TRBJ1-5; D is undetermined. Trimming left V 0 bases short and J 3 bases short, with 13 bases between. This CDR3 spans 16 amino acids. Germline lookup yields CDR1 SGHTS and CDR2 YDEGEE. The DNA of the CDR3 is TGTGCCAGCAGCTTGGGAATGTTGGGTTCCAATCAGCCCCAGCATTTT. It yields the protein CASSLGMLGSNQPQHF.

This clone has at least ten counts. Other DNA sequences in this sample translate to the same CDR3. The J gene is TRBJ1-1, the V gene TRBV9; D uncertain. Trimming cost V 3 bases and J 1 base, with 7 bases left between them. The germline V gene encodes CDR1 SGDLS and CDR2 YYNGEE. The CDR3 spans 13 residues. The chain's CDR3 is CASSAGSNTEAFF. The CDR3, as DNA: TGTGCCAGCAGCGCTGGATCGAACACTGAAGCTTTCTTT.

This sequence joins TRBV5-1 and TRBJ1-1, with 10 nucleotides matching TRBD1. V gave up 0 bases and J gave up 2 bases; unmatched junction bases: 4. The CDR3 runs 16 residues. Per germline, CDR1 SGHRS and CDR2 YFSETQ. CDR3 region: CASSLGDRGPNTEAFF. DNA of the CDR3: TGCGCCAGCAGCTTGGGGGACAGGGGACCTAACACTGAAGCTTTCTTT.

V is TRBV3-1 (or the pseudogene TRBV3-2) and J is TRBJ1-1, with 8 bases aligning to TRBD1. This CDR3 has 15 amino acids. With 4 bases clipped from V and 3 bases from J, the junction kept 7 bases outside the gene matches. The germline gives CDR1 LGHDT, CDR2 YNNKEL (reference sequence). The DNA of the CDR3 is TGTGCCAGCAGCCCGTCCAGGACAGGGTACACTGAAGCTTTCTTT. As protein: CASSPSRTGYTEAFF.

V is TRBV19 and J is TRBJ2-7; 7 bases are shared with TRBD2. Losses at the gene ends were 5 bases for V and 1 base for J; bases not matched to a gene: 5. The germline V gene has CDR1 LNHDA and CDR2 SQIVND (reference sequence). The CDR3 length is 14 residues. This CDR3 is CASSPAGDSYEQYF. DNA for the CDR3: TGTGCCAGTAGTCCCGCGGGGGATTCCTACGAGCAGTACTTC. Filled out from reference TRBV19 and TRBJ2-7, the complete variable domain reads DGGITQSPKYLFRKEGQNVTLSCEQNLNHDAMYWYRQDPGQGLRLIYYSQIVNDFQKGDIAEGYSVSREKKESFPLTVTSAQKNPTAFYLCASSPAGDSYEQYFGPGTRLTVT.

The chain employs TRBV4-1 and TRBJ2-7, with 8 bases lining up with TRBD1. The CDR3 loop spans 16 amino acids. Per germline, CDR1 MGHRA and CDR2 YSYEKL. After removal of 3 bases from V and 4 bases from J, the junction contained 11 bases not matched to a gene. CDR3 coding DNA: TGCGCCAGCAGCCAGAAAGAGGACAGGGTAGGATACGAGCAGTACTTC. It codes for CASSQKEDRVGYEQYF.

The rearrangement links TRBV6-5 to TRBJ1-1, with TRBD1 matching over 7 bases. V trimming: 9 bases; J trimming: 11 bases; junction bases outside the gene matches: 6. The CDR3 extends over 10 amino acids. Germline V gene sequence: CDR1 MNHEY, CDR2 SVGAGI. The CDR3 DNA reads TGTGCCAGTCTAGACAGGGTGGCTTTCTTT. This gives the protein CASLDRVAFF.

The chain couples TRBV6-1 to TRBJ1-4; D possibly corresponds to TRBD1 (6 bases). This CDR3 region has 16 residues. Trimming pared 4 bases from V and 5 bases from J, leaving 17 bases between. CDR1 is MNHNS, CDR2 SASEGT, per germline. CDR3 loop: CASSAPPGQPNEKLFF. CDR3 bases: TGTGCCAGCAGTGCCCCTCCAGGACAGCCAAATGAAAAACTGTTTTTT.

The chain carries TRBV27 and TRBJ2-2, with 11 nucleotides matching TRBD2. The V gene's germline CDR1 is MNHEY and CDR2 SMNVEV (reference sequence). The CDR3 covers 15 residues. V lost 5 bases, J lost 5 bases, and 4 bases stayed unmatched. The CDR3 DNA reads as TGTGCCAGCAGTGTAGCGGGGGGGACGACCGGGGAGCTGTTTTTT. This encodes CASSVAGGTTGELFF.

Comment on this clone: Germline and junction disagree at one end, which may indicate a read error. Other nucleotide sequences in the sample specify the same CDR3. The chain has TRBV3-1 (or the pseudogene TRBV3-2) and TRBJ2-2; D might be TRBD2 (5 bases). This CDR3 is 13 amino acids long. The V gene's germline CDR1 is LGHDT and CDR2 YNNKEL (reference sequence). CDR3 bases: TGTGCCAGCAGCCCCCTCTACACCGGGGAACTGTTTTTT. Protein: CASSPLYTGELFF.

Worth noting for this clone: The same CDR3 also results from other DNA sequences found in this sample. DNA of the CDR3: TGTGCCAGCAGCTTGGGGCCCGGGAATGAGCAGTTCTTC. Encoded protein: CASSLGPGNEQFF. J is TRBJ2-1 and V is TRBV7-2; D is possibly TRBD1 (5 bases). V was pared by 3 bases and J by 7 bases, with 10 bases between. Per germline, CDR1 SGHTA and CDR2 FQGNSA. CDR3 length: 13 residues.

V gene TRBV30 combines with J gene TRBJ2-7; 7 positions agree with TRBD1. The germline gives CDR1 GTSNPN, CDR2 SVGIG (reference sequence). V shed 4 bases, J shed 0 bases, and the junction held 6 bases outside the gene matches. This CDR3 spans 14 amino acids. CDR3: CAWKGQASSYEQYF. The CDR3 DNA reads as TGTGCCTGGAAAGGACAGGCTAGCTCCTACGAGCAGTACTTC.

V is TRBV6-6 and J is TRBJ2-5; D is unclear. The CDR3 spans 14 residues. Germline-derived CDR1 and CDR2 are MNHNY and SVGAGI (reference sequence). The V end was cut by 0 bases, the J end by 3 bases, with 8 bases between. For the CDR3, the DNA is TGTGCCAGCAGTTACTCTCGGTGGAAAGAGACCCAGTACTTC. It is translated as CASSYSRWKETQYF.

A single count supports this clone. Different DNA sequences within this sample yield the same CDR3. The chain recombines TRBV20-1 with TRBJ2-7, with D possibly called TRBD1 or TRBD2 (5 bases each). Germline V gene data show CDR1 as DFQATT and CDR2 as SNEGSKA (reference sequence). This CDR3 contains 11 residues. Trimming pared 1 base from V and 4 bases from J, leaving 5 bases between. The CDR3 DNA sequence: TGCAGTGCTAGAGGGGGGTACGAGCAGTACTTC. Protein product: CSARGGYEQYF.

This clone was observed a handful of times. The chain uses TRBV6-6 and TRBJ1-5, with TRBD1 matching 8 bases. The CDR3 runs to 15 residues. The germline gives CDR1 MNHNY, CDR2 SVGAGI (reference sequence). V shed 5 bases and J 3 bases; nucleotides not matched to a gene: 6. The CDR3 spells CASSLTGGNNQPQHF. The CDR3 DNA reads TGTGCCAGCAGTCTAACAGGGGGAAACAATCAGCCCCAGCATTTT.

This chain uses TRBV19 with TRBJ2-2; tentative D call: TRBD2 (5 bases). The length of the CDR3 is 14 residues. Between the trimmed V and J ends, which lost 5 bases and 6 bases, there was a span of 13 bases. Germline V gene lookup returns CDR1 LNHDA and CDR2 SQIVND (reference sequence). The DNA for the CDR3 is TGTGCCAGTAGTCCCGGGGTCCATTCCGGGGAGCTGTTTTTT. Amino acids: CASSPGVHSGELFF.

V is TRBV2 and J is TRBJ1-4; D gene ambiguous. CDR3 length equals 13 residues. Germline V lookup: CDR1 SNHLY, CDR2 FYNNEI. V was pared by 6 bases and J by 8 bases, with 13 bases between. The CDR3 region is CASSVVKWEKLFF. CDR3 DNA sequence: TGTGCCAGCAGCGTGGTTAAATGGGAAAAACTGTTTTTT.

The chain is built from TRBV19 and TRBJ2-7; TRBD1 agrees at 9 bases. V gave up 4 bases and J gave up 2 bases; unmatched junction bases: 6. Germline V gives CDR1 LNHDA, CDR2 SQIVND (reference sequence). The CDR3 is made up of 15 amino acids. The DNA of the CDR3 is TGTGCCAGTAGTAAGGACAGGGGAAAGGCCTACGAGCAGTACTTC. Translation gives CASSKDRGKAYEQYF.

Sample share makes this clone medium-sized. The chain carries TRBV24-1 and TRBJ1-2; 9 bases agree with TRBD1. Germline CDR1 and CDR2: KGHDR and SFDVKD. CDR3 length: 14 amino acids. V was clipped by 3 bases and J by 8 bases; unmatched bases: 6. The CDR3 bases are TGTGCCACCAGTGATGCGGGACAGGGTGGAGGCTACACCTTC. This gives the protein CATSDAGQGGGYTF.

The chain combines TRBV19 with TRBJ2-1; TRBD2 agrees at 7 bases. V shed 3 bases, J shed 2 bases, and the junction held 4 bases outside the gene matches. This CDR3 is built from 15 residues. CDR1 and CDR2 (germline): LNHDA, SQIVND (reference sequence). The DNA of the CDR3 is TGTGCCAGTAGTATCGGCCGGGGGGCCTACAATGAGCAGTTCTTC. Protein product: CASSIGRGAYNEQFF. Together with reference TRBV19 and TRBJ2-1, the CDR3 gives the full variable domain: DGGITQSPKYLFRKEGQNVTLSCEQNLNHDAMYWYRQDPGQGLRLIYYSQIVNDFQKGDIAEGYSVSREKKESFPLTVTSAQKNPTAFYLCASSIGRGAYNEQFFGPGTRLTVL.

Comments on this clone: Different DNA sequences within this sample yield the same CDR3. For the CDR3, the DNA is TGTGCCACCAGTGACAGGACAGGAGAAGCTTTCTTT. Protein product: CATSDRTGEAFF. The gene calls are TRBV24-1 and TRBJ1-1; the match to TRBD1 covers 7 bases. CDR3 size: 12 residues. Per the germline V gene, CDR1 is KGHDR and CDR2 is SFDVKD. With 4 bases clipped from V and 8 bases from J, the junction kept 3 bases outside the gene matches.

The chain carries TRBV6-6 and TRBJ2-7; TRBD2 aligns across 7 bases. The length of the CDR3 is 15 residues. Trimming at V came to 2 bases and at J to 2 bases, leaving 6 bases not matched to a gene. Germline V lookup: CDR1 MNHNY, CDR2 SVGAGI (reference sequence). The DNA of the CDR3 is TGTGCCAGCAGTTACGTTGGGGGGGTCGCCTACGAGCAGTACTTC. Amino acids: CASSYVGGVAYEQYF.

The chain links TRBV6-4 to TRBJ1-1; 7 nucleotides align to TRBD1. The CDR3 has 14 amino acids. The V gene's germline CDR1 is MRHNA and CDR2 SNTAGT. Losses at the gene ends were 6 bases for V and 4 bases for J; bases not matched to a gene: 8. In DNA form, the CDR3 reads TGTGCCAGCAGCATTGACAGGGTGAGCACTGAAGCTTTCTTT. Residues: CASSIDRVSTEAFF.

The CDR3 loop reads CASSRGQYSNQPQHF. For the CDR3, the DNA is TGTGCCAGTAGTAGGGGACAGTATAGCAATCAGCCCCAGCATTTT. The genes are TRBV19 and TRBJ1-5, with 7 bases that match TRBD1. This CDR3 is built from 15 residues. Unmatched junction bases numbered 3, after V lost 4 bases and J lost 0 bases. In germline, CDR1 is LNHDA, CDR2 SQIVND (reference sequence).

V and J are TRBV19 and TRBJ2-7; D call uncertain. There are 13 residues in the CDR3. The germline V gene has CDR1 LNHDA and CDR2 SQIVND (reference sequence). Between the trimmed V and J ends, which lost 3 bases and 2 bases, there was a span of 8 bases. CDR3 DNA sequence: TGTGCCAGTAGTATCCGGGCCACCTACGAGCAGTACTTC. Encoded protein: CASSIRATYEQYF.